The T cell receptor beta chain described here comes from a study of shared clonotypes between healthy human individuals. Regarding the study as a whole: Estimated richness was generally greater in naive than memory subsets.

V shed 5 bases and J shed 4 bases, with 15 bases lying between them. CDR3 length: 14 residues. The germline CDR1 and CDR2 sequences are SGHRS and YFSETQ. Profiling relied on immunoSEQ multiplex PCR, and the TCRdb table lists in-frame clones only, not all of them. The sample gives over a million clones, around 74% of which show up once; approximately 1.5% is in the top ten. A word on this clone: Its specificity is not known.

This receptor was identified in a man aged 18 to 30 in good health. V usage is TRBV5-1 and J usage is TRBJ1-2; D gene unclear. The source material was memory CD4+ T cells sorted from blood. As to subset: CD45RA-negative fraction. The CDR3 sequence is CASREVQGPYGYTF. The DNA for the CDR3 is TGCGCCAGCAGAGAAGTGCAAGGGCCCTATGGCTACACCTTC.